The clone carrying this TCR beta chain was recorded a few times. This record comes from a study of response to subunit inactivated influenza vaccine. Using its own MiXCR run on the RT-PCR reads, TCRdb lists one record per CDR3 protein. The table shows more than 550,000 distinct CDR3 sequences, with about 10% occurring only once. These same data were also listed under a study on T cells expressing NK-cell markers. That study adds: Generation of TCR beta cDNA was performed by 5'RACE template switching incorporating UMIs. HCMV serostatus: seven of eight sequenced donors positive, one negative. NKG2C+ dominant clonotype frequencies in five to seven donors were roughly 1.0-7.5% of CD8+ T cells.

Here the sequenced sample was PBMCs from blood, taken on the day of vaccination. The sequence derives from a man in his forties or fifties who received an inactivated influenza vaccine.

The CDR3 loop is CASRYRQGQANEKLFF. The CDR3 DNA reads as TGTGCCAGCAGGTATCGACAGGGGCAGGCTAATGAAAAACTGTTTTTT. This sequence joins TRBV12-3 or TRBV12-4 and TRBJ1-4, with 8 bases fitting TRBD1. The CDR3 spans 16 residues. The junction had 9 bases not matched to a gene; V was cut back by 6 bases and J by 3 bases.